The clone carrying this T cell receptor beta chain was counted at least ten times. Sample-barcoded 5' priming and a J-beta primer mix drove a second PCR of 7 to 11 cycles. TCRdb recomputed calls from the 5' RACE reads with MiXCR, one row per CDR3 protein. The sample has about 680,000 distinct CDR3 sequences, around half seen once. This sample was taken from a study of blood T cells in healthy people across ages. V was clipped by 3 bases and J by 3 bases, with 8 bases between them. Germline-derived CDR1 and CDR2 are MNHEY and SMNVEV (reference sequence). The length of the CDR3 is 13 residues. The receptor comes from a woman aged 55-69 years in good health. The material sequenced was blood. V is TRBV27 and J is TRBJ1-2; D ambiguous. CDR3 sequence reads: CASSFRVDYGYTF. In nucleotides, the CDR3 is TGTGCCAGCAGTTTTAGGGTCGACTATGGCTACACCTTC.